Listed below are T cell receptor beta chains from one sample, sequenced in a study of control samples from healthy donors and cancer patients. Assay used: immunoSEQ multiplex PCR; TCRdb lists only in-frame clones, some missing. The sample lists 100,000 to 150,000 clones; approximately 90% were seen once. The sequenced sample consisted of blood. Receptors originate from a man between 50 and 59 years old in good health. CDR3s include the opening cysteine and the closing phenylalanine or tryptophan. The size field is filled for only some rows; it gives once, few, many or a size class.

TRBV7-8,TRBJ2-1,.,16,CASSPQGQYSYNEQFF
TRBV5-4,TRBJ2-1,.,17,CASSLRASGGVVNEQFF
TRBV24-1,TRBJ1-5,.,14,CATSDLNSNQPQHF
TRBV9,TRBJ2-7,.,14,CASSIEAEPYEQYF
TRBV5-1,TRBJ1-3,.,18,CASSSRPGSWSVGHTIYF
TRBV5-1,TRBJ1-5,.,15,CASSESGGIHQPQHF
TRBV3-1/TRBV3-2,TRBJ1-1,.,15,CASSQVNRGNTEAFF
TRBV5-4,TRBJ1-3,.,14,CASSLEISGNTIYF
TRBV15,TRBJ2-1,few,14,CATSKTSGGNEQFF
TRBV20-1,TRBJ2-7,.,12,CSASPGPYEQYF
TRBV9,TRBJ2-6,.,16,CASSVNPLSGANVLTF
TRBV6-5,TRBJ2-3,.,14,CASSYSWNTDTQYF
TRBV30,TRBJ2-5,.,11,CAWKSQETQYF
TRBV7-8,TRBJ2-7,.,13,CASSSGSSYEQYF
TRBV30,TRBJ1-5,.,14,CAWSALLSNQPQHF
TRBV27,TRBJ2-7,.,13,CASSFRFSYEQYF
TRBV5-1,TRBJ2-3,.,18,CASSFSTSGGAGGDTQYF
TRBV3-1/TRBV3-2,TRBJ1-2,.,13,CASSQVGAHGYTF
TRBV6-6,TRBJ2-3,few,16,CATRRIGSSSTDTQYF
TRBV30,TRBJ1-5,.,14,CAWSVGADNQPQHF
TRBV15,TRBJ1-5,few,14,CATSRGAPDPKLHF
TRBV6-6,TRBJ2-3,once,14,CASRRGQGLDTQYF